This T cell receptor (beta chain) was documented in a study of T-cell memory formation after mild COVID-19. Study background: Each donor largely had its own TCR clusters.

Study outcomes and limitations: SARS-CoV-2 specificity was not confirmed for second-wave clones peaking on day 37. Those CD4+ clones that contracted were mainly in CM and EM (CD8+ ones in EMRA).

Using constant-segment primers, 5'RACE produced TCR alpha and TCR beta cDNA libraries carrying sample barcodes and UMIs. TCRdb analysed the 5' RACE reads with MiXCR anew, one entry per CDR3 protein. There are 400,000 to 500,000 distinct CDR3 sequences in the sample; roughly 20% occur only once, and roughly 8.4% lies in the top ten. V was pared by 4 bases and J by 7 bases, with 12 bases between. Looked up from germline, CDR1 is SGHRS and CDR2 is YFSETQ. The CDR3 has 12 amino acids. Remarks on this clonotype: As yet, its antigen is unknown.

The chain couples TRBV5-1 to TRBJ2-7; D tentatively fits TRBD1 or TRBD2 (5 bases each). Specimen: PBMCs or a T cell subset sorted from them (not recorded which). The receptor was isolated from an adult woman who had mild COVID-19 (a few samples of this study predate the infection). Cell type and time point are not known. In DNA, the CDR3 is TGCGCCAGCAGCGCGAGAGAGGGGGAGCAGTACTTC. Translation: CASSAREGEQYF.